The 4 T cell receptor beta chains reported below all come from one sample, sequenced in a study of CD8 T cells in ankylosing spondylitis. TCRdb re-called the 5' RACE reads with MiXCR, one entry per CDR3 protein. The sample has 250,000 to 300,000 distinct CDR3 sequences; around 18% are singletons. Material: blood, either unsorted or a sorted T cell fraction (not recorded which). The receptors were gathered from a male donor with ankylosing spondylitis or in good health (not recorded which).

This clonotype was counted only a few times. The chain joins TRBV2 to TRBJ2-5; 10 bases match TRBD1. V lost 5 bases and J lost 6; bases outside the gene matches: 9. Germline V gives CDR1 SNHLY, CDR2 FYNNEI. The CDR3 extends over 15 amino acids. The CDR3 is CASSRQTGGPKTQYF. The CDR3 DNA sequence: TGTGCCAGCAGTAGACAGACAGGGGGCCCAAAGACCCAGTACTTC. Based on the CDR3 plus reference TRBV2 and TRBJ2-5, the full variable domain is EPEVTQTPSHQVTQMGQEVILRCVPISNHLYFYWYRQILGQKVEFLVSFYNNEISEKSEIFDDQFSVERPDGSNFTLKIRSTKLEDSAMYFCASSRQTGGPKTQYFGPGTRLLVL.

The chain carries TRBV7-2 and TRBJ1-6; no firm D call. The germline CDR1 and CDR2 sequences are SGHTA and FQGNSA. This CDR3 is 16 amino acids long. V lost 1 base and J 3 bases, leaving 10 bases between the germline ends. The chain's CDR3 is CASSLVGEVYNSPLHF. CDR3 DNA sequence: TGTGCCAGCAGCTTAGTAGGTGAAGTCTATAATTCACCCCTCCACTTT.

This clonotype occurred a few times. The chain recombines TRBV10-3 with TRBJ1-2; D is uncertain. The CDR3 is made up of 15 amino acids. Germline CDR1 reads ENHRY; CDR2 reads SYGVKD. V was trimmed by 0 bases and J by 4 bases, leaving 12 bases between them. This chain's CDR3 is CAISESVSELYGYTF. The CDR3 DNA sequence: TGTGCCATCAGTGAGTCGGTCTCAGAACTCTATGGCTACACCTTC.

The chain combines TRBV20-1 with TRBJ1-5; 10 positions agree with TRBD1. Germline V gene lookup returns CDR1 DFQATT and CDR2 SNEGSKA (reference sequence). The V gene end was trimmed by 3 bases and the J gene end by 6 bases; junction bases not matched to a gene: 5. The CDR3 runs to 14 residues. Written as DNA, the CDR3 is TGCAGTGCTAGGTCCGGGACAGGGGCTCAGCCCCAGCATTTT. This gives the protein CSARSGTGAQPQHF.